These 28 T cell receptor beta chains were all obtained from the same sample, sequenced in a study of T cells in localized non-small cell lung cancer. Sequencing was performed with immunoSEQ multiplex PCR; in TCRdb, only in-frame clones are kept and a portion is missing. The data contain about 15,000 clones, about 85% of them singletons. Specimen: peripheral blood, collected before any cancer treatment. Receptors were obtained from a woman aged 35-75 years with stage I lung adenocarcinoma.

CDR3 in DNA: TGTGCCAGCAGCTTCTCAGGGAACACCGGGGAGCTGTTTTTT. Translation: CASSFSGNTGELFF. The V call is TRBV7-9, the J call TRBJ2-2; D remains ambiguous. The ends were cut back, 3 bases at V and 1 base at J, with 6 bases in the middle. This CDR3 is 14 amino acids long. The germline gives CDR1 SEHNR, CDR2 FQNEAQ (reference sequence).

CDR3 bases: TGTGCCAGCAGCCCAACGGGTACAGGGGGGGTTCATGGCTACACCTTC. Encoded protein: CASSPTGTGGVHGYTF. The chain links TRBV7-3 to TRBJ1-2; 8 nucleotides align to TRBD1. CDR1 is SGHTA, CDR2 FQGTGA, per germline. This CDR3 is built from 16 residues. The trim removed 5 bases at V and 6 bases at J, leaving 14 bases unmatched.

This rearrangement joins TRBV30 to TRBJ1-1; D perhaps matches TRBD1 (6 bases). The V gene lost 4 bases and the J gene lost 8 bases, with 11 bases spanning the gap. Germline-derived CDR1 and CDR2 are GTSNPN and SVGIG (reference sequence). CDR3 size: 11 residues. The CDR3 here is CAWTGAFEAFF. The CDR3 DNA sequence: TGTGCCTGGACAGGGGCCTTCGAAGCTTTCTTT.

V is TRBV4-2 and J is TRBJ1-5; a weak D match, TRBD1 (5 bases). Trimming removed 0 bases at V and 6 bases at J, with 15 bases between. CDR1 and CDR2 from the germline V gene are LGHNA and YNFKEQ. This CDR3 comprises 16 residues. CDR3: CASSQDPGDAVQPQHF. The CDR3, as DNA: TGTGCCAGCAGCCAAGATCCGGGGGATGCAGTTCAGCCCCAGCATTTT.

The chain joins TRBV10-1 to TRBJ1-2, with TRBD1 as a possible D gene (5 bases). The CDR3 totals 14 residues. V lost 8 bases and J 3 bases, leaving 16 bases between the germline ends. In germline, CDR1 is WNHNN, CDR2 SYGVQD (reference sequence). The CDR3 DNA is TGCGCCAGCCTACGGGACGGCTTGGACTATGGCTACACCTTC. Translated: CASLRDGLDYGYTF.

J is TRBJ2-1 and V is TRBV5-6, with D perhaps TRBD1 or TRBD2 (5 bases each). This CDR3 has 13 residues. The germline V gene encodes CDR1 SGHDT and CDR2 YYEEEE. Deletions cut 4 bases from V and 8 bases from J, with 13 bases between. The CDR3 loop reads CASSPPGPHEQFF. CDR3 nucleotide sequence: TGTGCCAGCAGCCCGCCGGGACCCCATGAGCAGTTCTTC.

The CDR3 nucleotides read TGTGCCACTCAGGGTTCGGGACTAGCGGGGGTAGAGACCCAGTACTTC. Encoded protein: CATQGSGLAGVETQYF. The rearrangement uses TRBV10-3 and TRBJ2-5; TRBD2 agrees at 14 bases. V lost 10 bases and J lost 4; bases outside the gene matches: 11. The CDR3 has 16 amino acids. Germline CDR1 and CDR2: ENHRY and SYGVKD.

The CDR3 DNA reads as TGTGCCTGGAGTGGGGGGACAGGGCATGGCTACACCTTC. Protein product: CAWSGGTGHGYTF. The chain is built from TRBV30 and TRBJ1-2, with TRBD1 matching 9 bases. This CDR3 has 13 residues. The trim removed 1 base at V and 6 bases at J, leaving 3 bases unmatched. Germline-derived CDR1 and CDR2 are GTSNPN and SVGIG (reference sequence).

This clone was seen a handful of times. This chain uses TRBV7-3 with TRBJ2-7; D might be TRBD1 (6 bases). Per germline, CDR1 SGHTA and CDR2 FQGTGA. The CDR3 is 14 amino acids. Trimming removed 5 bases at V and 1 base at J, with 12 bases between. CDR3 bases: TGTGCCAGCAGCCCCCAGACAGGTTCCTACGAGCAGTACTTC. Translating gives CASSPQTGSYEQYF.

The gene calls are TRBV5-1 and TRBJ2-7; TRBD2 agrees at 8 bases. The CDR3 spans 15 residues. Germline V gives CDR1 SGHRS, CDR2 YFSETQ. Trimming at V came to 0 bases and at J to 3 bases, leaving 5 bases not matched to a gene. CDR3 sequence (DNA): TGCGCCAGCAGCTTGGGCGGGGGGCTTGACTACGAGCAGTACTTC. Translated: CASSLGGGLDYEQYF.

The chain has TRBV7-6 and TRBJ1-3; D is possibly TRBD1 (6 bases). Germline assignment: CDR1 SGHVS and CDR2 FNYEAQ. Deletions cut 4 bases from V and 0 bases from J, with 13 bases between. The CDR3 spans 16 residues. The CDR3 DNA reads as TGTGCCAGCAGCTCGGTAGGGGGGAGCTCTGGAAACACCATATATTTT. It codes for CASSSVGGSSGNTIYF.

The chain has TRBV10-1 and TRBJ2-7, with no clear D. The V gene's germline CDR1 is WNHNN and CDR2 SYGVQD (reference sequence). This CDR3 spans 14 amino acids. The V gene lost 0 bases and the J gene lost 5 bases, with 11 bases spanning the gap. This chain's CDR3 is CASSESRRAHEQYF. In DNA, the CDR3 is TGCGCCAGCAGTGAGTCCAGACGGGCCCACGAGCAGTACTTC.

The chain links TRBV7-2 to TRBJ2-7; 12 nucleotides align to TRBD2. Germline trimming cut 3 bases from V and 10 bases from J; bases unmatched to any gene: 4. The V gene's germline CDR1 is SGHTA and CDR2 FQGNSA. The CDR3 length is 13 residues. The CDR3 DNA follows: TGTGCCAGCAGCTTCCGACTAGCGGGGGAACAGTACTTC. Protein: CASSFRLAGEQYF. Complete variable domain (other parts from reference TRBV7-2 and TRBJ2-7): GAGVSQSPSNKVTEKGKDVELRCDPISGHTALYWYRQSLGQGLEFLIYFQGNSAPDKSGLPSDRFSAERTGGSVSTLTIQRTQQEDSAVYLCASSFRLAGEQYFGPGTRLTVT.

This sequence joins TRBV30 and TRBJ1-3, with 7 bases aligning to TRBD1. Trimming removed 4 bases from V and 5 bases from J; junction bases left unmatched: 5. The germline V gene encodes CDR1 GTSNPN and CDR2 SVGIG (reference sequence). The CDR3 is made up of 13 amino acids. The CDR3 here is CAWNSDRRNTIYF. CDR3 nucleotides: TGTGCCTGGAACTCGGACAGGAGAAACACCATATATTTT. The full variable domain, in which reference TRBV30 and TRBJ1-3 provide the parts outside the CDR3, is SQTIHQWPATLVQPVGSPLSLECTVEGTSNPNLYWYRQAAGRGLQLLFYSVGIGQISSEVPQNLSASRPQDRQFILSSKKLLLSDSGFYLCAWNSDRRNTIYFGEGSWLTVV.

This clone has just a few counts. This chain joins TRBV6-1 and TRBJ2-2; unclear D gene. The germline V and J ends were trimmed by 1 base and 7 bases, with 7 bases remaining between them. The V gene's germline CDR1 is MNHNS and CDR2 SASEGT. CDR3 length: 13 residues. Written as DNA, the CDR3 is TGTGCCAGCAGTGAAGGTTTGTTCGGGGAGCTGTTTTTT. Protein: CASSEGLFGELFF.

The rearrangement uses TRBV4-2 and TRBJ2-3, with a tentative D call TRBD2 (5 bases). This CDR3 region has 17 residues. The V gene's germline CDR1 is LGHNA and CDR2 YNFKEQ. V gave up 3 bases and J gave up 1 base, with 17 bases separating them. The CDR3 region has the DNA TGTGCCAGCAGCCAGAACGGCCCGGGATCGGGCACAGATACGCAGTATTTT. The encoded protein is CASSQNGPGSGTDTQYF.

The rearrangement links TRBV30 to TRBJ1-2; D call uncertain. The CDR3 has 12 residues. CDR1 and CDR2 (germline): GTSNPN, SVGIG (reference sequence). The V and J ends lost 5 bases and 8 bases respectively, with 15 bases between them. The CDR3 loop is CAWPRGRGGYTF. CDR3 coding DNA: TGTGCCTGGCCCCGGGGAAGAGGCGGCTACACCTTC.

This chain connects TRBV21-1 to TRBJ2-1; TRBD1 is taken as the D call from the table, unchecked against the DNA. TRBV21-1 counts as a pseudogene. The CDR3 has 17 residues. CDR3 coding DNA: TGTGCCAGCAGCAAAGGAGGGGGCTTTCTAGGGGCCCATGAGCAGTTCTTC. It yields the protein CASSKGGGFLGAHEQFF.

The gene calls are TRBV10-3 and TRBJ2-3; D gene ambiguous. With 0 bases removed from V and 5 bases from J, the gap between germline ends came to 3 bases. Germline V gene sequence: CDR1 ENHRY, CDR2 SYGVKD. The CDR3 contains 12 residues. CDR3 bases: TGTGCCATCAGTGAGTCGAAAGATACGCAGTATTTT. Residues: CAISESKDTQYF.

For the CDR3, the DNA is TGTGCCAGCAGTACCGGGACTAGCGGACCCTACGAGCAGTACTTC. This translates into CASSTGTSGPYEQYF. V and J are TRBV2 and TRBJ2-7, with TRBD2 matching 11 bases. Per germline, CDR1 SNHLY and CDR2 FYNNEI. The CDR3 loop spans 15 amino acids. J lost 2 bases, V lost 5 bases, and 5 bases had no gene match. Full variable domain (outside the CDR3, taken from reference TRBV2 and TRBJ2-7): EPEVTQTPSHQVTQMGQEVILRCVPISNHLYFYWYRQILGQKVEFLVSFYNNEISEKSEIFDDQFSVERPDGSNFTLKIRSTKLEDSAMYFCASSTGTSGPYEQYFGPGTRLTVT.

V is TRBV5-1 and J is TRBJ1-1; no definite D call. Germline lookup yields CDR1 SGHRS and CDR2 YFSETQ. CDR3 length: 15 residues. V was trimmed by 1 base and J by 0 bases, leaving 10 bases between them. CDR3 DNA: TGCGCCAGCAGCTTGCCCGGGAACATGAACACTGAAGCTTTCTTT. Translating it yields CASSLPGNMNTEAFF.

The V gene is TRBV7-2, the J gene TRBJ2-7; D is possibly TRBD1 (6 bases). CDR3 length: 12 residues. V shed 5 bases and J shed 5 bases, with 10 bases lying between them. The germline V gene has CDR1 SGHTA and CDR2 FQGNSA. DNA of the CDR3: TGTGCCAGCAGCCCGGCAGGGGACGAGCAGTACTTC. It is translated as CASSPAGDEQYF.

The CDR3 nucleotides read TGCGCCAGCAGCTTGCAGGACCCTGCTGATGGCTACACCTTC. Translation: CASSLQDPADGYTF. The V gene is TRBV5-1, the J gene TRBJ1-2; no clear D. Per germline, CDR1 SGHRS and CDR2 YFSETQ. This CDR3 comprises 14 residues. With 1 base removed from V and 6 bases from J, the gap between germline ends came to 13 bases.

The rearrangement uses TRBV11-3 and TRBJ2-2; 7 bases are a match to TRBD2. CDR1 is SGHNT, CDR2 YENEEA, per germline. The CDR3 spans 14 residues. J lost 6 bases, V lost 8 bases, and 9 bases had no gene match. CDR3 amino acids: CASEKWAGAGELFF. The CDR3 nucleotides read TGTGCCAGCGAGAAATGGGCGGGGGCCGGGGAGCTGTTTTTT.

The gene calls are TRBV5-1 and TRBJ1-2, with D hard to call. V lost 0 bases, J lost 4 bases, and 13 bases lay in between. The CDR3 contains 15 residues. Germline values: CDR1 SGHRS, CDR2 YFSETQ. DNA of the CDR3: TGCGCCAGCAGCTTGGAAACGGGTCTGAGCTATGGCTACACCTTC. Translated, it gives CASSLETGLSYGYTF.

J is TRBJ2-2 and V is TRBV4-1, with 7 bases identical to TRBD1. Trimming at V came to 3 bases and at J to 1 base, leaving 5 bases not matched to a gene. Germline CDR1 reads MGHRA; CDR2 reads YSYEKL. This CDR3 is 16 amino acids long. The CDR3 nucleotides are TGCGCCAGCAGCCAGCCGACAGGGTTGAACACCGGGGAGCTGTTTTTT. Protein: CASSQPTGLNTGELFF.

The chain carries TRBV10-1 and TRBJ2-1; 9 bases match TRBD2. Germline V CDR1 and CDR2: WNHNN, SYGVQD (reference sequence). CDR3 length: 15 residues. V was pared by 4 bases and J by 7 bases, with 8 bases of the junction left unmatched. Here the CDR3 DNA reads TGCGCCAGCAGTGGAGGGACTAGCCCCCGAAATGAGCAGTTCTTC. Translating it yields CASSGGTSPRNEQFF.

The chain carries TRBV9 and TRBJ2-7, with 7 bases fitting TRBD1. The junction had 4 bases not matched to a gene; V was cut back by 0 bases and J by 1 base. Germline CDR1 and CDR2: SGDLS and YYNGEE. This CDR3 contains 15 residues. The CDR3 protein is CASSVDWDSSYEQYF. The CDR3, as DNA: TGTGCCAGCAGCGTAGATTGGGACAGTTCCTACGAGCAGTACTTC. Together with reference TRBV9 and TRBJ2-7, the CDR3 gives the full variable domain: DSGVTQTPKHLITATGQRVTLRCSPRSGDLSVYWYQQSLDQGLQFLIQYYNGEERAKGNILERFSAQQFPDLHSELNLSSLELGDSALYFCASSVDWDSSYEQYFGPGTRLTVT.